The present entry profiles one T cell receptor beta chain with its context. This specimen comes from a study of blood T cell repertoires in COVID-19. In the original processing: Nucleated cell number was recorded as an estimate derived from reference gene primer amplification. Sequencing was performed with immunoSEQ multiplex PCR; in TCRdb, only in-frame clones are kept and a portion is missing. D and trimming come from the DNA, and the V and J calls and clone size come from that table. The sample has 300,000 to 400,000 clones; roughly 84% are singletons. The CDR3 loop spans 13 amino acids. The germline CDR1 and CDR2 sequences are SGHNT and YENEEA. Trimming removed 2 bases at V and 7 bases at J, with 6 bases between.

V usage is TRBV11-3 and J usage is TRBJ1-6; D ambiguous. The sequence was obtained from a woman between 25 and 40 years old who had recovered from COVID-19. The material sequenced was PBMCs or T cells enriched from blood (not recorded which). In DNA form, the CDR3 reads TGTGCCAGCAGCTTATCGGGGAATTCACCCCTCCACTTT. This gives the protein CASSLSGNSPLHF.